Each of the 16 T cell receptor beta chains below was sequenced from the same sample in a study of cytomegalovirus exposure and HLA in healthy donors. The study ran its PCR with 60 Vbeta and 13 Jbeta primers. Sequencing was performed with immunoSEQ multiplex PCR; in TCRdb, only in-frame clones are kept and a portion is missing. This sample has about 120,000 clones, with 9.5% found just once. Specimen: PBMCs. The receptors were sampled from a man aged 25-45 years in good health and CMV-seronegative.

As DNA, the CDR3 is TGCGCCAGCAGCTGGAGCGGAGACACTGAAGCTTTCTTT. Amino acid sequence: CASSWSGDTEAFF. The chain links TRBV5-1 to TRBJ1-1; D is unclear. CDR1 and CDR2 from the germline V gene are SGHRS and YFSETQ. The CDR3 is 13 amino acids. V was trimmed by 3 bases and J by 3 bases, leaving 9 bases between them.

This chain uses TRBV29-1 with TRBJ2-5; TRBD1 matches at 7 bases. The better agreement between TRBJ2-7 and the DNA end casts doubt on the J call. The CDR3 has 14 residues. Germline CDR1 SQVTM, CDR2 ANQGSEA. CDR3 region: CSVQKTTGLDEQYF. CDR3 bases: TGCAGCGTCCAAAAAACGACAGGGCTCGACGAGCAGTACTTC.

The chain employs TRBV7-3 and TRBJ2-6; a weak D match, TRBD2 (6 bases). Germline loops: CDR1 SGHTA, CDR2 FQGTGA. This CDR3 comprises 15 residues. Trimming removed 5 bases from V and 14 bases from J, with 22 bases in between. CDR3 sequence (DNA): TGTGCCAGCAGCCCTACTAGCCGGGACCCAGCCCTCCTGACTTTC. Amino acid sequence: CASSPTSRDPALLTF.

V gene TRBV29-1 combines with J gene TRBJ2-7; 14 positions agree with TRBD2. Looked up from germline, CDR1 is SQVTM and CDR2 is ANQGSEA. V lost 2 bases to trimming and J lost 2 bases; unmatched junction nucleotides: 5. The CDR3 is made up of 16 amino acids. CDR3 sequence reads: CSVEPGLAGGPYEQYF. The CDR3 DNA follows: TGCAGCGTTGAACCAGGACTAGCGGGAGGCCCCTACGAGCAGTACTTC.

The chain carries TRBV28 and TRBJ1-5; D remains ambiguous. Trimming took off 9 bases at V and 2 bases at J, with 8 bases between the two ends. Germline V gene sequence: CDR1 MDHEN, CDR2 SYDVKM. The CDR3 is made up of 12 amino acids. CDR3 sequence reads: CARSRGNQPQHF. CDR3 DNA: TGTGCCAGATCGAGGGGCAATCAGCCCCAGCATTTT.

This clone has just a few counts. At one boundary the junction diverges from the germline segment, which might be a read error. V gene TRBV6-1 combines with J gene TRBJ2-3; possible D gene TRBD2, 5 bases. CDR3 length: 14 amino acids. CDR1 and CDR2 from the germline V gene are MNHNS and SASEGT. CDR3 loop: CASREGLGTDTQYF. For the CDR3, the DNA is TGTGCCAGCAGGGAAGGACTTGGGACAGATACGCAGTATTTT.

The chain couples TRBV9 to TRBJ2-2; the match to TRBD2 covers 15 bases. This CDR3 has 17 amino acids. Germline V gene sequence: CDR1 SGDLS, CDR2 YYNGEE. V lost 4 bases and J lost 6; bases outside the gene matches: 7. CDR3 coding DNA: TGTGCCAGCAGCCAAGGACTAGCGGGGGGGCCGGCCGGGGAGCTGTTTTTT. Translating it yields CASSQGLAGGPAGELFF.

The chain uses TRBV19 and TRBJ1-1; maybe TRBD1 (6 bases). The germline gives CDR1 LNHDA, CDR2 SQIVND (reference sequence). The V and J ends lost 1 base and 0 bases respectively, with 12 bases between them. This CDR3 has 16 amino acids. DNA for the CDR3: TGTGCCAGTAGTATAGGGGACATACCTTTGAACACTGAAGCTTTCTTT. Its protein product is CASSIGDIPLNTEAFF.

V is TRBV6-5 and J is TRBJ2-2, with a possible D match to TRBD1 (5 bases). The CDR3 loop spans 15 amino acids. Germline-derived CDR1 and CDR2 are MNHEY and SVGAGI. V lost 6 bases, J lost 2 bases, and 13 bases lay in between. The CDR3 DNA follows: TGTGCCAGCAGACTCGGACATGGAAACACCGGGGAGCTGTTTTTT. Protein product: CASRLGHGNTGELFF.

V gene TRBV5-1 combines with J gene TRBJ1-3; the match to TRBD1 covers 8 bases. This CDR3 region has 14 residues. Germline V CDR1 and CDR2: SGHRS, YFSETQ. The junction had 9 bases not matched to a gene; V was cut back by 4 bases and J by 9 bases. Written as DNA, the CDR3 is TGCGCCAGCAGCATAGGACAGGGAGCGAGCACCATATATTTT. Its protein is CASSIGQGASTIYF.

The rearrangement uses TRBV11-2 and TRBJ1-3; 7 bases match TRBD1. With 5 bases clipped from V and 3 bases from J, the junction kept 7 bases outside the gene matches. This CDR3 region has 15 residues. The germline V gene has CDR1 SGHAT and CDR2 FQNNGV. The DNA of the CDR3 is TGTGCCAGCAGCCAACCACAGGGGTTTGGAAACACCATATATTTT. Its translation is CASSQPQGFGNTIYF.

This clone was counted between two and nine times. This chain links TRBV7-3 with TRBJ2-2; 12 bases align to TRBD1. J lost 6 bases, V lost 6 bases, and 2 bases had no gene match. The CDR3 extends over 14 amino acids. Germline lookup yields CDR1 SGHTA and CDR2 FQGTGA. CDR3 amino acids: CASSRDRGPGELFF. The DNA for the CDR3 is TGTGCCAGCAGTCGGGACAGGGGGCCCGGGGAGCTGTTTTTT.

This clone was seen only a few times. The chain links TRBV28 to TRBJ1-2, with TRBD1 matching over 8 bases. The germline V gene has CDR1 MDHEN and CDR2 SYDVKM. This CDR3 has 15 residues. With 6 bases clipped from V and 3 bases from J, the junction kept 9 bases outside the gene matches. CDR3 coding DNA: TGTGCCAGCAGCTTTACCCAGGACAGGGACTATGGCTACACCTTC. This codes for CASSFTQDRDYGYTF.

J is TRBJ2-1 and V is TRBV27, with 10 bases aligning to TRBD2. After removal of 1 base from V and 9 bases from J, the junction contained 9 bases not matched to a gene. Germline loops: CDR1 MNHEY, CDR2 SMNVEV (reference sequence). The CDR3 length is 16 residues. CDR3 in amino acids: CASSLLSLAGVGEQFF. The CDR3 DNA is TGTGCCAGCAGTTTATTGAGCCTAGCGGGGGTCGGTGAGCAGTTCTTC.

V is TRBV7-9 and J is TRBJ1-2; possibly TRBD1 for D (5 bases). The CDR3 has 14 amino acids. The germline gives CDR1 SEHNR, CDR2 FQNEAQ (reference sequence). With 2 bases removed from V and 4 bases from J, the gap between germline ends came to 11 bases. In DNA, the CDR3 is TGTGCCAGCAGCTTACAGGGCCCGCCCTATGGCTACACCTTC. Translation: CASSLQGPPYGYTF.

The chain joins TRBV5-1 to TRBJ1-1; the D is unclear. Germline V CDR1 and CDR2: SGHRS, YFSETQ. Trimming took 0 bases from V and 4 from J, leaving 13 bases between them. The CDR3 spans 15 residues. CDR3 sequence reads: CASSLAEGGGTEAFF. The CDR3 DNA sequence: TGCGCCAGCAGCTTGGCGGAGGGTGGAGGCACTGAAGCTTTCTTT.